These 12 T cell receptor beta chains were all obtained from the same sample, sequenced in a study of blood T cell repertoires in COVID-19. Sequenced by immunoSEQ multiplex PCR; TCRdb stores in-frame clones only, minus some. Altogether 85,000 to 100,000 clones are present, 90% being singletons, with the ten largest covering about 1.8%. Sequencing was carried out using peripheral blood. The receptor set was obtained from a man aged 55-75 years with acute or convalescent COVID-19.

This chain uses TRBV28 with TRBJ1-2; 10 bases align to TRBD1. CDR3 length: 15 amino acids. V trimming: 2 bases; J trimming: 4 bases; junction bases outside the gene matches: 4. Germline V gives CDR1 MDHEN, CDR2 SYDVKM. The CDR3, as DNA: TGTGCCAGCAGTTTACGACAGGGGGCAAGCTATGGCTACACCTTC. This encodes CASSLRQGASYGYTF.

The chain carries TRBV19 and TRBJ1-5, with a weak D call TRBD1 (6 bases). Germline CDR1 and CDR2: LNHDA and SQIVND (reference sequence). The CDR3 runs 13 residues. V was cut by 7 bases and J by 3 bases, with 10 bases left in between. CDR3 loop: CASKGGDNQPQHF. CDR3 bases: TGTGCCAGTAAAGGGGGGGACAATCAGCCCCAGCATTTT.

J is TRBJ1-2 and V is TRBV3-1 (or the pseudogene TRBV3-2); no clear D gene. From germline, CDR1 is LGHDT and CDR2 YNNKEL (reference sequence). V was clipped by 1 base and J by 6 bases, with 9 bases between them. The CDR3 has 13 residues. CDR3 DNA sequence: TGTGCCAGCAGCCAAGGTGGCGAGGATGGCTACACCTTC. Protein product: CASSQGGEDGYTF.

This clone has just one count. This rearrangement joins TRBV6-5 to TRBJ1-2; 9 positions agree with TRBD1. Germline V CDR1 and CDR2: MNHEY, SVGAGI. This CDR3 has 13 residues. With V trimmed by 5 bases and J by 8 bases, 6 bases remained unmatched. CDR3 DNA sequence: TGTGCCAGCAGTCCCGGGACAGGGTTCGGCTACACCTTC. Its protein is CASSPGTGFGYTF.

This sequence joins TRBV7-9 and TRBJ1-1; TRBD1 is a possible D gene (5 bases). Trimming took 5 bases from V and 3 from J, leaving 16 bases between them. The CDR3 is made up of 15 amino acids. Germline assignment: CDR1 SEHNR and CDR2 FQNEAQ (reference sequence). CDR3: CASSLEAGKDTEAFF. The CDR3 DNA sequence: TGTGCCAGCAGCCTCGAGGCAGGGAAAGACACTGAAGCTTTCTTT.

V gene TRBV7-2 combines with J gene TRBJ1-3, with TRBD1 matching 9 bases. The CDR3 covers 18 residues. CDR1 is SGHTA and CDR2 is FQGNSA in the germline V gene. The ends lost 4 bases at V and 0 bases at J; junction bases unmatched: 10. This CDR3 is CASSWNRGRLSSGNTIYF. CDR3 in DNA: TGTGCCAGCAGCTGGAACAGGGGGCGCCTATCCTCTGGAAACACCATATATTTT.

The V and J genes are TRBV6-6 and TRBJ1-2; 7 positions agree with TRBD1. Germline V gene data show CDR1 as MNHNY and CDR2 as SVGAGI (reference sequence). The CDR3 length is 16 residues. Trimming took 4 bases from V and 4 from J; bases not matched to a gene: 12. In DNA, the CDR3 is TGTGCCAGCAGTTCCCCCGAGAAGACAGGGCCCTATGGCTACACCTTC. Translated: CASSSPEKTGPYGYTF.

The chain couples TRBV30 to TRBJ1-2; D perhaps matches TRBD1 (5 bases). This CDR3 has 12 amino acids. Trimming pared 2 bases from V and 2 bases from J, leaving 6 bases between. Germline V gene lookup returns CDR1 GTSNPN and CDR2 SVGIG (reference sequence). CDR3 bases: TGTGCCTGGAGTCCAGGGAACTATGGCTACACCTTC. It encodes CAWSPGNYGYTF. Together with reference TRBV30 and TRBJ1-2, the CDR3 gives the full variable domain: SQTIHQWPATLVQPVGSPLSLECTVEGTSNPNLYWYRQAAGRGLQLLFYSVGIGQISSEVPQNLSASRPQDRQFILSSKKLLLSDSGFYLCAWSPGNYGYTFGSGTRLTVV.

This CDR3 reads CASTRPGGPGNTIYF. In DNA, the CDR3 is TGTGCCAGCACCCGTCCAGGGGGCCCTGGAAACACCATATATTTT. The rearrangement links TRBV6-5 to TRBJ1-3, with 8 bases lining up with TRBD1. With V trimmed by 7 bases and J by 2 bases, 7 bases remained unmatched. Germline CDR1 MNHEY, CDR2 SVGAGI. There are 15 residues in the CDR3.

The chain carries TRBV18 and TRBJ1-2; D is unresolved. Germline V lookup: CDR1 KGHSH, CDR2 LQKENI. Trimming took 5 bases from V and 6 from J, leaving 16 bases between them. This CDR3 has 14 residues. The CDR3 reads CASSISGRKDGYTF. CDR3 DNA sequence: TGTGCCAGCTCAATTTCCGGGAGGAAGGATGGCTACACCTTC.

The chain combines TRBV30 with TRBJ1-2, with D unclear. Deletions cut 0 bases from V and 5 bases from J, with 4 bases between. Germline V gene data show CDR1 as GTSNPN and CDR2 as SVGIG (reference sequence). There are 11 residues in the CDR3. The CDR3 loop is CAWSVQYGYTF. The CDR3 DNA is TGTGCCTGGAGTGTACAATATGGCTACACCTTC.

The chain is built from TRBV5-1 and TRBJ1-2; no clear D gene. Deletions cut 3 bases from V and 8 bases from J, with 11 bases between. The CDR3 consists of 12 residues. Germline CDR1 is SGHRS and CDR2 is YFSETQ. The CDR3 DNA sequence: TGCGCCAGCAGCTCAGACAACTTAGGCTACACCTTC. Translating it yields CASSSDNLGYTF.